This TCR beta chain was sequenced for a study of T cell responses to AZD1222 COVID-19 vaccine. Study-wide context: Both about-4-week and about-12-week second-dose recipients were combined.

The CDR3 has 14 residues. From germline, CDR1 is WSHSY and CDR2 SAAADI. Trimming cost V 6 bases and J 2 bases, with 10 bases left between them. In the case of this clone: Its target is not known.

General study findings and limits: Donors, mostly white British, included more females; clonal diversity was possibly underestimated. The number of AZD1222 recipients seropositive at baseline was only five to seven.

Sequencing was performed with immunoSEQ multiplex PCR; in TCRdb, only in-frame clones are kept and a portion is missing. Here the sample spans about 85,000 clones, 85% to 90% being singletons. Sequencing was performed on peripheral blood, taken on day 0 of AZD1222 vaccination. This rearrangement joins TRBV10-2 to TRBJ2-2; D is ambiguous. The TCR was taken from an adult in good health. CDR3 coding DNA: TGCGCCAGCAGGATGCCCGAAAACACCGGGGAGCTGTTTTTT. This gives the protein CASRMPENTGELFF.